One and the same sample provided the 3 T cell receptor beta chains below, sequenced in a study of follicular helper T cells after annual influenza vaccination. Time point meaning: 2014-2015 season, pre-vaccination. Assay: immunoSEQ multiplex PCR; the TCRdb copy retains only in-frame clones and omits some. This table holds under 15,000 clones, roughly 78% found once. Sequencing was performed on CXCR5- memory CD4+ T cells sorted from blood, taken on the day of influenza vaccination. The receptor set was obtained from an adult who received the influenza vaccine.

The V and J genes are TRBV19 and TRBJ2-6; D possibly corresponds to TRBD1 (5 bases). The germline V and J ends were trimmed by 5 bases and 0 bases, with 11 bases remaining between them. Germline CDR1 is LNHDA and CDR2 is SQIVND (reference sequence). CDR3 length equals 16 residues. CDR3 bases: TGTGCCAGTAGTCAGGGTATGGGCTCTGGGGCCAACGTCCTGACTTTC. It codes for CASSQGMGSGANVLTF.

The V and J genes are TRBV2 and TRBJ2-7; D remains ambiguous. CDR1 is SNHLY and CDR2 is FYNNEI in the germline V gene. This CDR3 is 15 amino acids long. Trimming stripped 5 bases from V and 0 bases from J, with 14 bases between. The CDR3 reads CASSLRFVSSYEQYF. CDR3 DNA: TGTGCCAGCAGTCTGAGATTCGTTAGCTCCTACGAGCAGTACTTC.

The count of this clone is one. This rearrangement joins TRBV1 to TRBJ1-1. TRBV1 is shown as a pseudogene. CDR3 length: 19 residues. The CDR3 region is CTSSQESGEKGNVNTEAFF. The CDR3 DNA sequence: TGCACCAGCAGCCAAGAATCGGGGGAGAAGGGTAACGTGAACACTGAAGCTTTCTTT.